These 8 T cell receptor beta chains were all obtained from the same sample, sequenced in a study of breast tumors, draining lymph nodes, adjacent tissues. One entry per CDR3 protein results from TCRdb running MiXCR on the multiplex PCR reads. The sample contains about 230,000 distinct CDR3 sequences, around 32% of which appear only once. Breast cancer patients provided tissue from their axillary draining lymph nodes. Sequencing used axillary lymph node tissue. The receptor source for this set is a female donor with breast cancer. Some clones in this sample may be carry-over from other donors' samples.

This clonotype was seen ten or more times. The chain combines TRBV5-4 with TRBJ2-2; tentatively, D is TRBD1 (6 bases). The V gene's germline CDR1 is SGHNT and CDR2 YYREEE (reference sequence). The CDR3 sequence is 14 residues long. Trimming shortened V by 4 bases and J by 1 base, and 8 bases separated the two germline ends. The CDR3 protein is CASSRTENTGELFF. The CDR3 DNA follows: TGTGCCAGCAGCCGGACAGAGAACACCGGGGAGCTGTTTTTT. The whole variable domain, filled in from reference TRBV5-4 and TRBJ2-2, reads ETGVTQSPTHLIKTRGQQVTLRCSSQSGHNTVSWYQQALGQGPQFIFQYYREEENGRGNFPPRFSGLQFPNYSSELNVNALELDDSALYLCASSRTENTGELFFGEGSRLTVL.

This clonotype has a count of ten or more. The CDR3 protein is CASSSRDRGSYNEQFF. CDR3 coding DNA: TGTGCCAGCAGCTCTAGGGACAGGGGTTCCTACAATGAGCAGTTCTTC. The V call is TRBV7-3, the J call TRBJ2-1, with 10 bases lining up with TRBD1. The CDR3 has 16 amino acids. The germline V gene has CDR1 SGHTA and CDR2 FQGTGA. The V segment lost 4 bases and the J segment 1 base; nucleotides outside the gene matches: 4.

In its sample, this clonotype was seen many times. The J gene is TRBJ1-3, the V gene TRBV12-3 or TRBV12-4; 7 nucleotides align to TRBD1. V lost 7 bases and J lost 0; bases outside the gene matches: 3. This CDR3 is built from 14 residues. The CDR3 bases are TGTGCCAGCACCTGGACAGGCTCTGGAAACACCATATATTTT. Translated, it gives CASTWTGSGNTIYF.

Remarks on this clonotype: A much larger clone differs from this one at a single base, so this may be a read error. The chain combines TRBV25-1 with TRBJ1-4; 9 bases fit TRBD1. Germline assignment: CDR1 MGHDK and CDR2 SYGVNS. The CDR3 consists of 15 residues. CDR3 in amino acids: CASSRSGTGNEELFF. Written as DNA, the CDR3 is TGTGCCAGCAGCCGATCCGGGACAGGGAATGAAGAACTGTTTTTT.

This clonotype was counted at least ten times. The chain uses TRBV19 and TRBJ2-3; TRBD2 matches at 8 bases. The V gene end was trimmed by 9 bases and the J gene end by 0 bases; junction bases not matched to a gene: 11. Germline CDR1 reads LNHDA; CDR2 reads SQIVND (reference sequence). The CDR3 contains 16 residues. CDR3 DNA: TGTGCCAGCGGGGGGGACCTTAGCGGAAGCACAGATACGCAGTATTTT. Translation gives CASGGDLSGSTDTQYF.

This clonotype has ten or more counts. CDR3: CATSRDFTDTQYF. CDR3 nucleotide sequence: TGTGCCACCAGCAGAGACTTCACAGATACGCAGTATTTT. The J gene is TRBJ2-3, the V gene TRBV15; D is unresolved. CDR1 and CDR2 (germline): LNHNV, YYDKDF (reference sequence). The CDR3 has 13 residues. Trimming took off 0 bases at V and 2 bases at J, with 3 bases between the two ends.

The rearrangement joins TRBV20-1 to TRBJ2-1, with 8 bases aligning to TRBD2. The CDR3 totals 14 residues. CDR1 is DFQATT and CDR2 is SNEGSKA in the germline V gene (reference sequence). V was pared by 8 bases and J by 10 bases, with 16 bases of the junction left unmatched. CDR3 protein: CSYGWGAGVEEQFF. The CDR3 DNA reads TGCAGTTATGGATGGGGAGCGGGAGTGGAGGAGCAGTTCTTC.

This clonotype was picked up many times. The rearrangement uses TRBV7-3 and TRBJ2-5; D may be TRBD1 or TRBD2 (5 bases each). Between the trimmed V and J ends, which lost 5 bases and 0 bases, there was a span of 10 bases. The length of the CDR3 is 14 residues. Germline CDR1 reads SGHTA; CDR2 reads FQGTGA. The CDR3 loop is CASSRGPNQETQYF. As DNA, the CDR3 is TGTGCCAGCAGCCGGGGACCCAACCAAGAGACCCAGTACTTC.